The source of this TCR beta chain is a study of cytomegalovirus exposure and HLA in healthy donors. General study results and limits: Confirmation in vitro established that a few CMV-associated chains were specific for CMV antigens. The study recorded over 150 TCR beta chains that were cytomegalovirus-associated.

TCRdb's table, derived via immunoSEQ multiplex PCR, lists solely in-frame clones and lacks some. The sample records roughly 310,000 clones, over 75% being singletons. As for this clone: Its antigen is unidentified.

CDR1 MNHNY and CDR2 SVGAGI come from the germline V gene (reference sequence). This CDR3 is built from 15 residues. The V segment lost 0 bases and the J segment 6 bases; nucleotides outside the gene matches: 4. This chain links TRBV6-6 with TRBJ1-5; TRBD1 agrees at 8 bases. This sequence was found in a man in his thirties or forties in good health and CMV-seronegative. What was sequenced was PBMCs. The CDR3 DNA follows: TGTGCCAGCAGTTACTCAGGACAGGGAAGTCAGCCCCAGCATTTT. This encodes CASSYSGQGSQPQHF.